The rows below give T cell receptor beta chains drawn from one sample of a study of blood T cell repertoires in COVID-19. The table came from immunoSEQ multiplex PCR; TCRdb's copy has only in-frame clones and leaves some out. The sample yields around 290,000 clones, around 87% seen once. The specimen sequenced was peripheral blood. Source of these receptors: a woman aged 45-65 years who had recovered from COVID-19. CDR3s include the opening cysteine and the closing phenylalanine or tryptophan. D genes are given only for firm matches. A row's size may be missing; if present it is once, few, many or a size class.

d_call clone_size j_call v_call cdr3_nt cdr3_aa
NA many TRBJ2-5 TRBV4-1 TGCGCCAGCAGCTTACTACTCCCAGACGAAGATAGGATCAACCAAGAGACCCAGTACTTC CASSLLLPDEDRINQETQYF
NA NA TRBJ1-2 TRBV9 TGTGCCAGCAGCGTAGCTGGGGCCGCGTCGTCAAGTGGCTACACCTTC CASSVAGAASSSGYTF
TRBD1 many TRBJ1-1 TRBV5-1 TGCGCCAGCAGCCCCCGGACAGGGGAGAACACTGAAGCTTTCTTT CASSPRTGENTEAFF
TRBD2 NA TRBJ2-1 TRBV7-2 TGTGCCAGCAGAGTACTAGCGGGGGGGCCCAATGAGCAGTTCTTC CASRVLAGGPNEQFF
NA NA TRBJ2-7 TRBV5-4 TGTGCCAGCAGAAGTGAGTTGGACAGTGGGGAGCAGTACTTC CASRSELDSGEQYF
NA few TRBJ1-2 TRBV7-9 TGTGCCAGCAGCTTAAGTCTGGCGGGGAGGGATGGCTACACCTTC CASSLSLAGRDGYTF
TRBD2 NA TRBJ2-2 TRBV7-8 TGTGCCAGCAGCTCGGGACTAGCGGGAGGGCCGTACACCGGGGAGCTGTTTTTT CASSSGLAGGPYTGELFF
NA once TRBJ2-3 TRBV29-1 TGCAGCATACGGGGGACCACAGATACGCAGTATTTT CSIRGTTDTQYF
NA NA TRBJ2-5 TRBV30 TGTGCCTGGAAAGGACTTGGGTCGGAGACCCAGTACTTC CAWKGLGSETQYF
NA NA TRBJ1-1 TRBV5-1 TGCGCCAGCAGCTTGGACAGGGACATCATGAACACTGAAGCTTTCTTT CASSLDRDIMNTEAFF
TRBD1 NA TRBJ1-1 TRBV18 TGTGCCAGCTCACCCTCGGGACAGGGGGCCGGGAACACTGAAGCTTTCTTT CASSPSGQGAGNTEAFF
TRBD1 NA TRBJ1-5 TRBV3-1/TRBV3-2 TGTGCCAGCAGCCAATCGGGACAGGGGAATCAGCCCCAGCATTTT CASSQSGQGNQPQHF
TRBD1 NA TRBJ2-7 TRBV5-4 TGTGCCAGCAGCTCAACAGGGGACTACGAGCAGTACTTC CASSSTGDYEQYF
TRBD1 NA TRBJ2-1 TRBV9 TGTGCCAGCAGCTCAACACAGGGGTATGAGCAGTTCTTC CASSSTQGYEQFF
TRBD1 once TRBJ1-4 TRBV3-1/TRBV3-2 TGTGCCAGCAGCCTCGGGACAGGCAATGAAAAACTGTTTTTT CASSLGTGNEKLFF
NA NA TRBJ1-1 TRBV6-5 TGTGCCAGCAGACGTACCGGGACAACGAACACTGAAGCTTTCTTT CASRRTGTTNTEAFF
NA NA TRBJ1-2 TRBV6-5 TGTGCCAGCAGTTACGAAGGGGTTGGGGGCTACACCTTC CASSYEGVGGYTF
NA NA TRBJ1-3 TRBV5-5 TGTGCCAGCAGCTCGGAACGGACGGGAAACTCTGGAAACACCATATATTTT CASSSERTGNSGNTIYF
NA NA TRBJ2-7 TRBV9 TGTGCCAGCAGCCCAGATTCCCTTCCCTACGAGCAGTACTTC CASSPDSLPYEQYF
NA NA TRBJ2-7 TRBV7-9 TGTGCCAGCAGCGCTAACAGGTACGAGCAGTACTTC CASSANRYEQYF
TRBD1 NA TRBJ1-5 TRBV6-2/TRBV6-3 TGTGCCAGCAGTTTCCGACAGGGGCGGCCCCAGCATTTT CASSFRQGRPQHF
NA NA TRBJ1-2 TRBV7-2 TGTGCCAGCAGCCAAGACAGCCCTCGGGGCTACACCTTC CASSQDSPRGYTF